The rows below give T cell receptor beta chains drawn from one sample of a study of CD8 T cells in Susac syndrome. TCRdb recomputed calls from the immunoSEQ multiplex PCR reads with MiXCR, one row per CDR3 protein. The sample contains around 180,000 distinct CDR3 sequences, approximately 96% of which appear only once. Sequenced input: CD4+ T cells from PBMCs. The receptors stem from a human donor with multiple sclerosis. The CDR3 runs from the conserved cysteine through the conserved F or W. The D gene is left open where the match is weak. Clone sizes are given selectively: once, few, many, or a class where the clone is expanded.

TRBJ2-2 TRBD1 TRBV29-1 NA CSVRYGTGNTGELFF TGCAGCGTGAGGTACGGGACAGGGAACACCGGGGAGCTGTTTTTT
TRBJ2-7 TRBD2 TRBV30 NA CAWSVQAGGWYEQYF TGTGCCTGGAGTGTACAGGCGGGGGGCTGGTACGAGCAGTACTTC
TRBJ2-1 NA TRBV7-7 NA CASSLVRGWGNEQFF TGTGCTAGCAGCTTAGTAAGGGGATGGGGCAATGAGCAGTTCTTC
TRBJ1-1 NA TRBV20-1 once CSAAPYDTEAFF TGCAGTGCTGCCCCGTACGACACTGAAGCTTTCTTT
TRBJ1-6 NA TRBV25-1 once CASSPTGYNSPLHF TGTGCCAGCAGTCCAACGGGGTATAATTCACCCCTCCACTTT
TRBJ2-3 NA TRBV6-1 once CASAMSGHYTDTQYF TGTGCCAGCGCCATGTCGGGACATTACACAGATACGCAGTATTTT
TRBJ1-1 TRBD1 TRBV18 NA CASSLDRGLNTEAFF TGTGCCAGCTCACTGGACAGGGGCCTGAACACTGAAGCTTTCTTT
TRBJ2-1 NA TRBV6-2/TRBV6-3 once CASSYIPTGTNNEQFF TGTGCCAGCAGTTATATTCCGACAGGGACTAACAATGAGCAGTTCTTC
TRBJ1-6 NA TRBV10-3 NA CAISTDTNSPLHF TGTGCCATCAGTACGGACACCAATTCACCCCTCCACTTT
TRBJ2-7 TRBD2 TRBV7-8 NA CASSSLAGFLTYEQYF TGTGCCAGCAGCTCCTTAGCGGGGTTTCTCACCTACGAGCAGTACTTC
TRBJ1-2 NA TRBV29-1 NA CSVEEAYGYTF TGCAGCGTTGAAGAAGCGTATGGCTACACCTTC
TRBJ1-2 NA TRBV20-1 NA CSASHPGGYGYTF TGCAGTGCTAGTCATCCGGGAGGCTATGGCTACACCTTC
TRBJ1-1 NA TRBV7-9 NA CASSPLLGAVTEAFF TGTGCCAGCAGCCCCCTCCTTGGCGCAGTCACTGAAGCTTTCTTT
TRBJ1-1 NA TRBV6-6 NA CASGKLGNTEAFF TGTGCCAGCGGAAAACTTGGGAACACTGAAGCTTTCTTT
TRBJ2-5 NA TRBV29-1 NA CSVAIEIGETQYF TGCAGCGTTGCTATAGAGATCGGAGAGACCCAGTACTTC
TRBJ2-1 NA TRBV19 NA CASIRPGGYNEQFF TGTGCCAGTATTAGGCCCGGGGGTTACAATGAGCAGTTCTTC
TRBJ2-7 NA TRBV5-1 once CASSRSQLPTNEQYF TGCGCCAGCAGCCGTTCACAGCTACCTACGAATGAGCAGTACTTC
TRBJ2-5 TRBD2 TRBV20-1 NA CSATRTSGEEGRQETQYF TGCAGTGCCACCAGGACGAGCGGGGAGGAAGGGAGGCAAGAGACCCAGTACTTC